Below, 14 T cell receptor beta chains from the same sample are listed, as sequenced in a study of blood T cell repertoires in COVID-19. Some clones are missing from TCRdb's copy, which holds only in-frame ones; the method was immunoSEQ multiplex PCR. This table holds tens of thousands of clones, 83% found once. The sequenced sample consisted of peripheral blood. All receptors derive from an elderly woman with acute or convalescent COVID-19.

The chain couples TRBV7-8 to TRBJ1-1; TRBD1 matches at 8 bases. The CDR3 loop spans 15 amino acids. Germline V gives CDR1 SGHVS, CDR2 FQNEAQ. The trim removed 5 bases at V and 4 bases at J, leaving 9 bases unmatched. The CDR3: CASSRATGAGTEAFF. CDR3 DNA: TGTGCCAGCAGCCGAGCGACAGGGGCGGGCACTGAAGCTTTCTTT.

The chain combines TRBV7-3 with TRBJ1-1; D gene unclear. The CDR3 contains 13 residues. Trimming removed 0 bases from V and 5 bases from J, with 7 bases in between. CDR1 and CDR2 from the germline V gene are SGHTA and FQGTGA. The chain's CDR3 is CASSLTRGTEAFF. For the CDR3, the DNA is TGTGCCAGCAGCTTAACTCGGGGAACTGAAGCTTTCTTT.

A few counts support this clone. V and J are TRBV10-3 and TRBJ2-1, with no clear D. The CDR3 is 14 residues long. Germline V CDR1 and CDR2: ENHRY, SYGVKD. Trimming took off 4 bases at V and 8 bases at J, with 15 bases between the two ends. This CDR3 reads CAISGSEQYDEQFF. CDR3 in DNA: TGTGCCATCAGTGGGTCCGAACAGTACGATGAGCAGTTCTTC.

In nucleotides, the CDR3 is TGTGCCATCAGTGAGAACGGGGGTGAGGGCATTCAGTACTTC. Its protein product is CAISENGGEGIQYF. The chain uses TRBV10-3 and TRBJ2-4; TRBD2 might be the D (6 bases). V was trimmed by 2 bases and J by 9 bases, leaving 14 bases between them. This CDR3 contains 14 residues. Germline assignment: CDR1 ENHRY and CDR2 SYGVKD.

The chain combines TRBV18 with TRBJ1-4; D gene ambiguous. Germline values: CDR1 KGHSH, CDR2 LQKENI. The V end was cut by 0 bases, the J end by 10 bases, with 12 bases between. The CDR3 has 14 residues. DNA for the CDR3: TGTGCCAGCTCACCACCGGGCGCCCAAGGAAAACTGTTTTTT. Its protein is CASSPPGAQGKLFF.

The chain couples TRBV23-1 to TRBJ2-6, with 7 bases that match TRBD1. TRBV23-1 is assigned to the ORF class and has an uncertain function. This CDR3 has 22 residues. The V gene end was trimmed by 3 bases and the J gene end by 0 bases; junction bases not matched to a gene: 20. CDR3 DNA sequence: TGCGCCAGCAGTCATCAGACAGGGCCCCCGCTTTCTATTCACTCTGGGGCCAACGTCCTGACTTTC. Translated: CASSHQTGPPLSIHSGANVLTF.

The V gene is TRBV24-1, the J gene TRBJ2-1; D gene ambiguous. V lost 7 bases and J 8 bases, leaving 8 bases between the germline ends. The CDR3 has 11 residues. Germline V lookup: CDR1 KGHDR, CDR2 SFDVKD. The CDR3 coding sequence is TGTGCCACCAGCCTTTTCCATGAGCAGTTCTTC. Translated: CATSLFHEQFF.

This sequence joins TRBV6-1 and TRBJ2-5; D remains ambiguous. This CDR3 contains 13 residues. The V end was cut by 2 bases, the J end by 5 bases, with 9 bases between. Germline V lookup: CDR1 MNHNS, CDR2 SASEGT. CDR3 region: CASSEQPRETQYF. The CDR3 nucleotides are TGTGCCAGCAGTGAACAGCCGAGGGAGACCCAGTACTTC.

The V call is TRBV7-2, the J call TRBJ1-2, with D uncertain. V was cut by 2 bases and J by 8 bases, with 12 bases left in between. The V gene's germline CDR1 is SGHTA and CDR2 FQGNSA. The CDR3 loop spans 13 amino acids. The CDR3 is CASSLSPAGGYTF. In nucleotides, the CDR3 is TGTGCCAGCAGCTTAAGTCCGGCGGGGGGCTACACCTTC.

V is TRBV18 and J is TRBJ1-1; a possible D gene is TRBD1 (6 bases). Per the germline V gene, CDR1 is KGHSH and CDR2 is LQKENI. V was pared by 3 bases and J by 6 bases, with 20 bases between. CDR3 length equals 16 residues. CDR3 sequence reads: CASSPSPQGLGAEAFF. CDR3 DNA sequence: TGTGCCAGCTCACCCTCGCCGCAGGGGCTAGGCGCTGAAGCTTTCTTT.

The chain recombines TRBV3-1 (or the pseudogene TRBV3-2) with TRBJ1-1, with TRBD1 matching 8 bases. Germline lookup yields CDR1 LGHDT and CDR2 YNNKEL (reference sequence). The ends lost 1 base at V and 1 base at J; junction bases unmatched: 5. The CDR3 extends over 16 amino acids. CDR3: CASSQGTGWKNTEAFF. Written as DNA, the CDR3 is TGTGCCAGCAGCCAAGGGACAGGGTGGAAGAACACTGAAGCTTTCTTT.

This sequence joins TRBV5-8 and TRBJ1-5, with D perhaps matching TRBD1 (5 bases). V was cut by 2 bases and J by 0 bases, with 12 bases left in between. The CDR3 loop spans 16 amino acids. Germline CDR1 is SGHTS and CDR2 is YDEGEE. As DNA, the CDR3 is TGTGCCAGCAGCTTCCGCAGGGTGAATAGCAATCAGCCCCAGCATTTT. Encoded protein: CASSFRRVNSNQPQHF.

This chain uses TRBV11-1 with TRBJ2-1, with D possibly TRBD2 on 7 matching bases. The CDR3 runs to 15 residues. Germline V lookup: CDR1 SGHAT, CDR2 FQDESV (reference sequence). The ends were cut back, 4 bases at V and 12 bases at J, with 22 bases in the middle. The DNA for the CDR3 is TGTGCCAGCAGCTCCCAACCCGAGGGGGGGTCGTGGCAGTTCTTC. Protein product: CASSSQPEGGSWQFF.

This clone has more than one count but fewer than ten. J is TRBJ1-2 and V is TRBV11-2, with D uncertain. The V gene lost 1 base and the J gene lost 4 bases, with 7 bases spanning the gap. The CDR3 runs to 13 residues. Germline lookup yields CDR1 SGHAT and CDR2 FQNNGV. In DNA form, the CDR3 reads TGTGCCAGCAGCTTAGGGTCCAGCTATGGCTACACCTTC. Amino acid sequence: CASSLGSSYGYTF.